This is a list of T cell receptor beta chains from one sample in a study of cytomegalovirus exposure and HLA in healthy donors. Only in-frame clones appear in the TCRdb table, and some are missing; sequencing was by immunoSEQ multiplex PCR. The data show fewer than 75,000 clones, with roughly 80% seen just once and just under 3% held by the top ten. The sample taken for sequencing was PBMCs. The receptors derive from a woman aged 30 to 39 in good health and CMV-seronegative. Each CDR3 is given without its conserved first and last residue. Each record gives: V gene, D gene, J gene, CDR3 length, CDR3 protein. The D gene is left open where the match is weak.

V gene: TRBV7-2; D gene: TRBD2; J gene: TRBJ2-2; CDR3 length: 16; CDR3 protein: ASSLLQRESFRGGELF
V gene: TRBV4-3; D gene: .; J gene: TRBJ2-1; CDR3 length: 11; CDR3 protein: ASSQARGKEQF
V gene: TRBV7-9; D gene: .; J gene: TRBJ2-5; CDR3 length: 14; CDR3 protein: ASSWVRAGIQETQY
V gene: TRBV2; D gene: TRBD2; J gene: TRBJ2-7; CDR3 length: 12; CDR3 protein: ASRGTSGGYEQY
V gene: TRBV6-1; D gene: .; J gene: TRBJ1-2; CDR3 length: 10; CDR3 protein: ATHGQTYGYT
V gene: TRBV6-5; D gene: .; J gene: TRBJ1-2; CDR3 length: 12; CDR3 protein: ASSQTGASYGYT
V gene: TRBV11-2; D gene: .; J gene: TRBJ2-3; CDR3 length: 12; CDR3 protein: ASSIRTGTDTQY
V gene: TRBV19; D gene: .; J gene: TRBJ1-1; CDR3 length: 16; CDR3 protein: ASSLLGVGREDVTEAF
V gene: TRBV15; D gene: .; J gene: TRBJ2-1; CDR3 length: 13; CDR3 protein: ATSRDRIGGDEQF
V gene: TRBV5-6; D gene: .; J gene: TRBJ1-6; CDR3 length: 13; CDR3 protein: ASSIAGAGNSPLH
V gene: TRBV2; D gene: TRBD2; J gene: TRBJ2-1; CDR3 length: 14; CDR3 protein: ASRSQGSGRTNRQF
V gene: TRBV10-3; D gene: .; J gene: TRBJ1-1; CDR3 length: 11; CDR3 protein: ATGQGTNTEAF
V gene: TRBV15; D gene: TRBD1; J gene: TRBJ1-2; CDR3 length: 13; CDR3 protein: ATSANRGLKYGYT
V gene: TRBV2; D gene: .; J gene: TRBJ1-5; CDR3 length: 14; CDR3 protein: ASRDSVFYSNQPQH
V gene: TRBV2; D gene: TRBD1; J gene: TRBJ1-1; CDR3 length: 12; CDR3 protein: ASRQGSLDTEAF
V gene: TRBV30; D gene: .; J gene: TRBJ1-1; CDR3 length: 12; CDR3 protein: AWKYREENTEAF
V gene: TRBV19; D gene: TRBD1; J gene: TRBJ2-1; CDR3 length: 11; CDR3 protein: ASQGASYNEQF
V gene: TRBV6-5; D gene: TRBD2; J gene: TRBJ2-3; CDR3 length: 13; CDR3 protein: ASSGTSGGADTQY
V gene: TRBV30; D gene: .; J gene: TRBJ2-3; CDR3 length: 13; CDR3 protein: AWSLSVRGTDTQY
V gene: TRBV7-6; D gene: TRBD2; J gene: TRBJ2-1; CDR3 length: 14; CDR3 protein: ASSLLAAVSLHEQF
V gene: TRBV6-5; D gene: TRBD2; J gene: TRBJ2-2; CDR3 length: 13; CDR3 protein: ASSSQGLNTGELF
V gene: TRBV21-1; D gene: .; J gene: TRBJ2-1; CDR3 length: 13; CDR3 protein: ASSKGEGSYNEQF
V gene: TRBV29-1; D gene: .; J gene: TRBJ2-1; CDR3 length: 12; CDR3 protein: SAGEGVGYNEQF
V gene: TRBV4-3; D gene: .; J gene: TRBJ1-1; CDR3 length: 14; CDR3 protein: ASSQDRGQLNTEAF
V gene: TRBV11-2; D gene: TRBD2; J gene: TRBJ2-5; CDR3 length: 14; CDR3 protein: ASSPTSGGGQETQY
V gene: TRBV4-2; D gene: .; J gene: TRBJ1-4; CDR3 length: 15; CDR3 protein: ASSQGGRLLEDEKLF
V gene: TRBV5-8; D gene: .; J gene: TRBJ2-3; CDR3 length: 14; CDR3 protein: ASSPWQPSRPDTQY
V gene: TRBV18; D gene: .; J gene: TRBJ2-1; CDR3 length: 12; CDR3 protein: ASSPTYSYNEQF
V gene: TRBV27; D gene: TRBD1; J gene: TRBJ1-5; CDR3 length: 13; CDR3 protein: ASSLGQGGNQPQH
V gene: TRBV29-1; D gene: .; J gene: TRBJ1-1; CDR3 length: 9; CDR3 protein: RGSVGTEAF
V gene: TRBV10-2; D gene: .; J gene: TRBJ2-1; CDR3 length: 15; CDR3 protein: ASSESKRDGGYNEQF
V gene: TRBV14; D gene: .; J gene: TRBJ1-2; CDR3 length: 12; CDR3 protein: ASSQGDIRYGYT
V gene: TRBV30; D gene: TRBD1; J gene: TRBJ1-3; CDR3 length: 13; CDR3 protein: AWRAGTGFGNTIY
V gene: TRBV6-5; D gene: .; J gene: TRBJ2-3; CDR3 length: 12; CDR3 protein: ASKAGHSTDTQY
V gene: TRBV4-1; D gene: .; J gene: TRBJ2-1; CDR3 length: 13; CDR3 protein: ASSQDWGAYNEQF
V gene: TRBV11-2; D gene: .; J gene: TRBJ2-5; CDR3 length: 14; CDR3 protein: ASSSQSGLFGETQY
V gene: TRBV7-8; D gene: TRBD1; J gene: TRBJ1-3; CDR3 length: 16; CDR3 protein: ASSSRQGSFSSGNTIY
V gene: TRBV11-3; D gene: TRBD2; J gene: TRBJ2-1; CDR3 length: 12; CDR3 protein: ASSLAGGYSEQF
V gene: TRBV30; D gene: TRBD1; J gene: TRBJ1-1; CDR3 length: 10; CDR3 protein: AWGQGAGEAF
V gene: TRBV2; D gene: .; J gene: TRBJ1-3; CDR3 length: 10; CDR3 protein: ASSDREHTIY
V gene: TRBV7-2; D gene: .; J gene: TRBJ2-5; CDR3 length: 12; CDR3 protein: ASTPRRDQETQY
V gene: TRBV15; D gene: .; J gene: TRBJ1-3; CDR3 length: 11; CDR3 protein: ATSRDPGNTIY